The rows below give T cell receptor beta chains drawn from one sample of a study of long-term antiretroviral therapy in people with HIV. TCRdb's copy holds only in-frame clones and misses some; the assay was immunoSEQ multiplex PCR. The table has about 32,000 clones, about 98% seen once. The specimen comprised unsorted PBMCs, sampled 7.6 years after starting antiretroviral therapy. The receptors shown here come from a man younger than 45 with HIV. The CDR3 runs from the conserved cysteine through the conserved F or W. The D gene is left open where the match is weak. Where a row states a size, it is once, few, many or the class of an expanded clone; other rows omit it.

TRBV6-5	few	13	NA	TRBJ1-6	CASRVAPNSPLHF	TGTGCCAGCAGGGTGGCACCTAATTCACCCCTCCACTTT
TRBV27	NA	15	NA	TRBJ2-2	CASSTDRTNTGELFF	TGTGCCAGCAGTACCGACAGGACGAACACCGGGGAGCTGTTTTTT
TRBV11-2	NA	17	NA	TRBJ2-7	CASSFVGLGGRSYEQYF	TGTGCCAGCAGCTTCGTCGGTCTTGGGGGCAGATCCTACGAGCAGTACTTC
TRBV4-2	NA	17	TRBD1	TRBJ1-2	CASSQEGTGGGRYGYTF	TGTGCCAGCAGCCAAGAGGGGACAGGGGGTGGAAGGTATGGCTACACCTTC
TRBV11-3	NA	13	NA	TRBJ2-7	CASSLTRGYEQYF	TGTGCCAGCAGCTTAACCCGGGGCTACGAGCAGTACTTC
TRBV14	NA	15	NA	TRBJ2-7	CASSPGTGPYYEQYF	TGTGCCAGCAGCCCAGGGACGGGGCCCTACTACGAGCAGTACTTC
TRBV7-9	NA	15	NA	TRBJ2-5	CASSLMWEWEETQYF	TGTGCCAGCAGCTTAATGTGGGAATGGGAGGAGACCCAGTACTTC
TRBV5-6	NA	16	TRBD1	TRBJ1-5	CASSLWDRAPHQPQHF	TGTGCCAGCAGCTTGTGGGACAGGGCGCCCCATCAGCCCCAGCATTTT
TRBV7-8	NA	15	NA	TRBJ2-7	CASSLDGRSSYEQYF	TGTGCCAGCAGCTTAGACGGCAGGAGCTCCTACGAGCAGTACTTC
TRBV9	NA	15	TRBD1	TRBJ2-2	CASSAQGQLRGELFF	TGTGCCAGCAGCGCACAGGGGCAGCTTAGGGGGGAGCTGTTTTTT
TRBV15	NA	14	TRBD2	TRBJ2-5	CATSRSLAGETQYF	TGTGCCACCAGCAGGTCACTAGCGGGAGAGACCCAGTACTTC
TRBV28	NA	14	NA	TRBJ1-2	CASSLGGSVYGYTF	TGTGCCAGCAGTTTAGGGGGGAGCGTCTATGGCTACACCTTC
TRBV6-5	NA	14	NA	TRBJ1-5	CASSYRSGGRPQHF	TGTGCCAGCAGTTACCGCTCCGGGGGAAGGCCCCAGCATTTT
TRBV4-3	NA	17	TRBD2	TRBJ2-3	CASSLGLAGASTDTQYF	TGCGCCAGCAGCCTCGGACTAGCGGGGGCGAGCACAGATACGCAGTATTTT
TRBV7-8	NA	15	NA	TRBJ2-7	CASSNYQGPSYEQYF	TGTGCCAGCAGCAACTATCAGGGTCCTTCCTACGAGCAGTACTTC
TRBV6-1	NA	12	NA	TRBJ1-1	CASRAVNTEAFF	TGTGCCAGCAGGGCAGTTAACACTGAAGCTTTCTTT
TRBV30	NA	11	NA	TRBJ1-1	CAHDWGTEAFF	TGTGCCCATGACTGGGGGACTGAAGCTTTCTTT
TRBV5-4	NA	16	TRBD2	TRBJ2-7	CASSSDPGGRVYEQYF	TGTGCCAGCAGCTCAGATCCTGGCGGGAGAGTTTACGAGCAGTACTTC
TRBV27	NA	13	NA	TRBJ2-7	CASSSRQEVAEYF	TGTGCCAGCAGTAGCCGACAGGAGGTCGCCGAGTACTTC
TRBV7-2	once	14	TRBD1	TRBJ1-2	CASSSGGGLAGYTF	TGTGCCAGCAGCTCAGGGGGCGGGCTAGCAGGCTACACCTTC
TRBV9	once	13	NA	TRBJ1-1	CASRAQGDTEAFF	TGTGCCAGCAGGGCACAGGGTGACACTGAAGCTTTCTTT
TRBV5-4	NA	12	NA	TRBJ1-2	CASSYPGYGYTF	TGTGCCAGCAGCTACCCCGGGTATGGCTACACCTTC
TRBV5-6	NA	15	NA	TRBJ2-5	CASTGTPTQRETQYF	TGTGCCAGCACCGGGACACCGACCCAAAGGGAGACCCAGTACTTC
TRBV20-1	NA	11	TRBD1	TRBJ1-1	CSARGDRESFF	TGCAGTGCTAGAGGGGACAGGGAAAGTTTCTTT